The sequence of this T cell receptor (beta chain) was determined in a study of blood T cell repertoires in COVID-19. Trimming took 7 bases from V and 7 from J; bases not matched to a gene: 13. The CDR3 length is 15 residues. Germline values: CDR1 MNHEY, CDR2 SVGAGI. In the authors' methods: Nucleated cell number was recorded as an estimate derived from reference gene primer amplification. Libraries were prepared by immunoSEQ multiplex PCR; TCRdb keeps only in-frame clonotypes and omits some of them. Clone size and V and J calls were adopted from that table, with D and trimming inferred from the DNA. The sample consists of about 46,000 clones, around nine tenths of them appearing once. This clone came up once.

The receptor's source is a man aged 55 to 70 with active or convalescent COVID-19. Sequenced input: peripheral blood. The chain combines TRBV6-5 with TRBJ1-5; the match to TRBD1 covers 7 bases. CDR3 DNA: TGTGCCAGCACTCTAGCTAGGGGGCTACGACAGCCCCAGCATTTT. This codes for CASTLARGLRQPQHF.